This TCR beta chain came from a study of T-cell reconstitution after alpha-beta-depleted transplantation in children. Trimming took 6 bases from V and 7 from J, leaving 18 bases between them. Germline loops: CDR1 SGHTA, CDR2 FQGNSA. The CDR3 has 15 amino acids. Preparation of the TCRbeta library involved a method that used unique molecular identifiers. Each CDR3 protein gets one entry after TCRdb re-called the PCR reads with MiXCR. The top ten clones hold about 5% of a sample with about 420,000 distinct CDR3 sequences, roughly 11% of them seen once. This clonotype was recorded a few times. This chain connects TRBV7-2 to TRBJ1-4; D possibly corresponds to TRBD1 (6 bases). The sequences come from PBMCs from the stem cell graft donor, collected from the stem cell graft. This sequence originates from a human donor who donated a stem cell graft to a child with acute myeloid leukemia. The DNA of the CDR3 is TGTGCCAGCAGTTCATTACAGGGTTTAGGTGAAAAACTGTTTTTT. Its protein product is CASSSLQGLGEKLFF. The full variable domain, its missing parts supplied by reference TRBV7-2 and TRBJ1-4, is GAGVSQSPSNKVTEKGKDVELRCDPISGHTALYWYRQSLGQGLEFLIYFQGNSAPDKSGLPSDRFSAERTGGSVSTLTIQRTQQEDSAVYLCASSSLQGLGEKLFFGSGTQLSVL.